This is a list of T cell receptor beta chains from one sample in a study of cytomegalovirus exposure and HLA in healthy donors. Sequenced by immunoSEQ multiplex PCR; TCRdb stores in-frame clones only, minus some. The sample has around 130,000 clones; roughly 77% are singletons. Sequenced material: PBMCs. The receptors were gathered from a man younger than 45 in good health and CMV-seronegative. The CDR3 runs from the conserved cysteine through the conserved F or W. The D gene is left open where the match is weak. The size field is filled for only some rows; it gives once, few, many or a size class.

D	V	size	length	J	DNA	CDR3
NA	TRBV28	NA	13	TRBJ1-1	TGTGCCAGCAGTCTGGGGACACGCTCTGAAGCTTTCTTT	CASSLGTRSEAFF
NA	TRBV7-2	NA	16	TRBJ2-1	TGTGCCAGCAGCCCGAGGGGGGGGAGCAGAGGGAATGAGCAGTTCTTC	CASSPRGGSRGNEQFF
NA	TRBV4-1	NA	11	TRBJ1-1	TGCGCCAGCAGCCAGTACCGGGAAGCTTTCTTT	CASSQYREAFF
TRBD1	TRBV7-8	once	16	TRBJ2-2	TGTGCCAGCAGCTTGGGAGGACAGGGGCTCACCGGGGAGCTGTTTTTT	CASSLGGQGLTGELFF
NA	TRBV27	NA	15	TRBJ1-4	TGTGCCAGCAGTTTAATAGGGGGTCCTAATGAAAAACTGTTTTTT	CASSLIGGPNEKLFF
NA	TRBV29-1	NA	16	TRBJ1-1	TGCAGCACTCACTACGCCTCGGTGCGGGCTAAGACTGAAGCTTTCTTT	CSTHYASVRAKTEAFF
TRBD1	TRBV7-9	NA	18	TRBJ2-6	TGTGCCAGCAGCAGAGGGACAGGGGGGGACTCTGGGGCCAACGTCCTGACTTTC	CASSRGTGGDSGANVLTF
TRBD1	TRBV5-8	NA	17	TRBJ1-4	TGTGCCAGCAGCTCCGGGACAGGGGGTCGCACTAATGAAAAACTGTTTTTT	CASSSGTGGRTNEKLFF
TRBD2	TRBV6-1	few	16	TRBJ2-3	TGTGCCAGCAGTGAAGGACTAGCCCTGAGTCGAGATACGCAGTATTTT	CASSEGLALSRDTQYF
NA	TRBV2	few	13	TRBJ1-1	TGTGCCAGCAGAGCCGACACGAACACTGAAGCTTTCTTT	CASRADTNTEAFF
TRBD1	TRBV6-6	NA	13	TRBJ1-2	TGTGCCAGCAGTTACACCGGGACAGGAGACTACACCTTC	CASSYTGTGDYTF
TRBD2	TRBV5-1	NA	17	TRBJ2-5	TGCGCCAGCAGCATGGGACTAGCGGGAGGGCCTGGGGAGACCCAGTACTTC	CASSMGLAGGPGETQYF
NA	TRBV15	NA	14	TRBJ2-3	TGTGCCACCAGCATAGGACTCCCCACAGATACGCAGTATTTT	CATSIGLPTDTQYF
TRBD1	TRBV5-8	NA	14	TRBJ1-5	TGTGCCAGCAGCTTGGGCGGGACAGCTCAGCCCCAGCATTTT	CASSLGGTAQPQHF
NA	TRBV29-1	NA	13	TRBJ2-1	TGCAGCGTTGCAAGCCCGACAGGTCCGGTGCAGTTCTTC	CSVASPTGPVQFF
NA	TRBV2	NA	14	TRBJ2-7	TGTGCCAGCAGTGAATCTAGAAAAAGGAGCGAGCAGTACTTC	CASSESRKRSEQYF
TRBD1	TRBV5-1	NA	14	TRBJ1-2	TGCGCCAGCAGACCTCCGGGACAGGGGTATGGCTACACCTTC	CASRPPGQGYGYTF
TRBD1	TRBV6-6	NA	16	TRBJ2-7	TGTGCCAGCAGTTACTCGTTGACAGGGAAACACTACGAGCAGTACTTC	CASSYSLTGKHYEQYF
NA	TRBV5-4	NA	16	TRBJ2-7	TGTGCCAGCAGCTACCTGTGTTTCAGATCCCACTACGAGCAGTACTTC	CASSYLCFRSHYEQYF
TRBD1	TRBV4-1	NA	17	TRBJ1-5	TGCGCCAGCAGCCAAGGACCGGACAGGGACCACAATCAGCCCCAGCATTTT	CASSQGPDRDHNQPQHF
TRBD2	TRBV19	NA	13	TRBJ2-5	TGTGCCAGTAGGGGGACTAGAGGAGAGACCCAGTACTTC	CASRGTRGETQYF
TRBD1	TRBV7-9	NA	19	TRBJ2-1	TGTGCCAGCAGCTATACCGGGACAGGGACCAAGAGCTCCTACAATGAGCAGTTCTTC	CASSYTGTGTKSSYNEQFF
TRBD2	TRBV6-6	NA	15	TRBJ2-5	TGTGCCAGCAGCCCGGGAGGTGGGTCGCAAGAGACCCAGTACTTC	CASSPGGGSQETQYF
NA	TRBV6-4	few	16	TRBJ2-6	TGTGCCAGCAGTGCCTTCGACAGCTCTGGGGCCAACGTCCTGACTTTC	CASSAFDSSGANVLTF
TRBD1	TRBV5-1	NA	15	TRBJ2-5	TGCGCCAGCAGCTCCCGGACAGGGCAGAGCGAGACCCAGTACTTC	CASSSRTGQSETQYF
NA	TRBV18	NA	14	TRBJ2-7	TGTGCCAGCTCACCACCGGGACACCCCTACGAGCAGTACTTC	CASSPPGHPYEQYF
NA	TRBV28	NA	13	TRBJ2-2	TGTGCCATACAGGGAAGCAACACCGGGGAGCTGTTTTTT	CAIQGSNTGELFF
NA	TRBV19	NA	13	TRBJ1-1	TGTGCCAGTAGTATGGGGGGGAACACTGAAGCTTTCTTT	CASSMGGNTEAFF
NA	TRBV7-2	NA	15	TRBJ2-7	TGTGCCAGCAGCTTATCGTGGGGAGGTTCCTACGAGCAGTACTTC	CASSLSWGGSYEQYF
TRBD2	TRBV10-3	NA	14	TRBJ2-3	TGTGCCATCAGTGACGCGCGGGGGGGAGATACGCAGTATTTT	CAISDARGGDTQYF
TRBD1	TRBV15	once	14	TRBJ2-1	TGTGCCACCAGCAGAGGGGACAGCTTCAATGAGCAGTTCTTC	CATSRGDSFNEQFF
NA	TRBV7-9	NA	14	TRBJ2-7	TGTGCCAGCAGCCCCCATGGGGGGGCTTACGAGCAGTACTTC	CASSPHGGAYEQYF
TRBD1	TRBV4-3	once	15	TRBJ2-1	TGCGCCAGCAGCCCTCGGACAGGGTGGGGCAATGAGCAGTTCTTC	CASSPRTGWGNEQFF
NA	TRBV10-1	NA	16	TRBJ2-7	TGCGCCAGCAGTGACTATCCATCGGCAGGGAACCACGAGCAGTACTTC	CASSDYPSAGNHEQYF
TRBD2	TRBV30	once	15	TRBJ2-3	TGTGCCTGGAGTTCTAGCGGGAGGGGGGCAGATACGCAGTATTTT	CAWSSSGRGADTQYF
NA	TRBV6-1	NA	14	TRBJ1-4	TGTGCCAGCAGGGGGAGGCTCTCTAATGAAAAACTGTTTTTT	CASRGRLSNEKLFF
TRBD2	TRBV5-6	NA	17	TRBJ2-2	TGTGCCAGCAGCTTGGGTCTAGCGGGATCTTTCACCGGGGAGCTGTTTTTT	CASSLGLAGSFTGELFF
TRBD2	TRBV19	once	14	TRBJ2-1	TGTGCCAGTAGTCGGACTAGCGGACGATATGAGCAGTTCTTC	CASSRTSGRYEQFF
TRBD2	TRBV5-4	NA	15	TRBJ2-5	TGTGCCAGCAGCTCCCCCGCGGGGGGGCTTGAGACCCAGTACTTC	CASSSPAGGLETQYF
NA	TRBV28	NA	13	TRBJ1-2	TGTGCCAGCAGTTTATCATCGTTGGCCTTAGCGACCTTC	CASSLSSLALATF
NA	TRBV29-1	NA	13	TRBJ1-2	TGCAGCGTTGAAGGAGGTACCAACTATGGCTACACCTTC	CSVEGGTNYGYTF
NA	TRBV23-1	NA	15	TRBJ2-3	TGCGCCAGCAGTCCCGGGGACAAGGGCACAGATACGCAGTATTTT	CASSPGDKGTDTQYF
TRBD1	TRBV28	NA	14	TRBJ2-7	TGTGCCAGCAGCGCCCAGGGGGCCTCCTACGAGCAGTACTTC	CASSAQGASYEQYF
NA	TRBV18	NA	13	TRBJ1-1	TGTGCCAGCTTGCTGAGGGAGAACACTGAAGCTTTCTTT	CASLLRENTEAFF
TRBD2	TRBV5-1	NA	16	TRBJ2-2	TGCGCCAGCAGCTTGGTTCTAGCGGGAGACACCGGGGAGCTGTTTTTT	CASSLVLAGDTGELFF
NA	TRBV18	NA	14	TRBJ1-4	TGTGCCACCTCAGAGGGTCAAGCTAATGAAAAACTGTTTTTT	CATSEGQANEKLFF
NA	TRBV6-1	NA	13	TRBJ1-4	TGTGCCAGCACAAGACAGACCGATGAAAAACTGTTTTTT	CASTRQTDEKLFF
TRBD1	TRBV19	NA	13	TRBJ1-2	TGTGCCAGTAGCGAGACAGGGGGCGAAGGCTACACCTTC	CASSETGGEGYTF
TRBD1	TRBV7-8	NA	19	TRBJ1-5	TGTGCCAGCAGCTTATCCTCTGCTTACCGGGACAGGTTTAATCAGCCCCAGCATTTT	CASSLSSAYRDRFNQPQHF
NA	TRBV28	NA	14	TRBJ2-7	TGTGCCAGCACCCTGGCGGGGCGCGTATACGAGCAGTACTTC	CASTLAGRVYEQYF
TRBD2	TRBV7-9	NA	15	TRBJ2-1	TGTGCCAGCAGCCGTGTAGCGGGCCTATACAATGAGCAGTTCTTC	CASSRVAGLYNEQFF
NA	TRBV7-2	NA	12	TRBJ2-3	TGTGCCAGCAGCACCTACACAGATACGCAGTATTTT	CASSTYTDTQYF
NA	TRBV19	NA	14	TRBJ1-2	TGTGCCAGTAGTATCCCCAATGCGGCCTATGGCTACACCTTC	CASSIPNAAYGYTF
TRBD2	TRBV5-4	once	15	TRBJ2-3	TGTGCCAGCAGCTTACGCGGGGGTTTCACAGATACGCAGTATTTT	CASSLRGGFTDTQYF
NA	TRBV21-1	NA	11	TRBJ1-4	TGTGCCAGCAGCAGGGAGGGTCACCTGTTTTTT	CASSREGHLFF
NA	TRBV19	NA	12	TRBJ2-7	TGTGCCAGTAGTCGGGACTCCTGGGAGCAGTACTTC	CASSRDSWEQYF
TRBD1	TRBV18	NA	17	TRBJ2-7	TGTGCCAGCTCACCCGGGACAGGGATGGTTGGGCTCTACGAGCAGTACTTC	CASSPGTGMVGLYEQYF
NA	TRBV7-6	NA	14	TRBJ1-1	TGTGCCAGCCAGGATGGGGCCGGTGGCACTGAAGCTTTCTTT	CASQDGAGGTEAFF
TRBD1	TRBV9	NA	15	TRBJ2-3	TGTGCCAGCAGCGCAGGACAGGGGGCCACAGATACGCAGTATTTT	CASSAGQGATDTQYF